The 13 T cell receptor beta chains below come from one sample, sequenced in a study of T-cell reconstitution after alpha-beta-depleted transplantation in children. Preparation of the TCRbeta library involved a method that used unique molecular identifiers. TCRdb re-called the PCR reads with MiXCR, one entry per CDR3 protein. Of around 90,000 distinct CDR3 sequences listed, around 15% are singletons. Source: PBMCs, mostly from graft donor cells, taken 180 days after TCRalphabeta/CD19-depleted stem cell transplant. The receptors come from a male patient aged 2-15 years who had a stem cell transplant for acute lymphoblastic leukemia, so the T cells may come from the graft donor.

The chain carries TRBV10-3 and TRBJ2-5; D not resolved. Germline V gene sequence: CDR1 ENHRY, CDR2 SYGVKD. V was clipped by 10 bases and J by 0 bases, with 12 bases between them. The CDR3 is 13 residues long. The CDR3 sequence: CATDGLHQETQYF. The CDR3, as DNA: TGTGCCACCGACGGGCTCCACCAAGAGACCCAGTACTTC.

Notes on this clonotype: Its ends do not fully match the called genes, so a read error is possible. The chain recombines TRBV14 with TRBJ2-3, with D uncertain. This CDR3 is 8 amino acids long. Germline V gene sequence: CDR1 SGHDN, CDR2 FVKESK. The CDR3 here is CATPPEDF. The DNA of the CDR3 is TGTGCCACTCCTCCCGAGGATTTT.

As regards this clonotype: At one end, the junction sequence differs from germline, possibly due to a read error. The genes are TRBV12-3 or TRBV12-4 and TRBJ1-3, with D hard to call. CDR3 length equals 12 residues. CDR3 nucleotides: TGTGCCAGCGGTTTATCTGGAAACACCATATATTTT. Translating it yields CASGLSGNTIYF.

This clonotype was observed many times. The V and J genes are TRBV4-2 and TRBJ1-1; D is undetermined. The CDR3 runs to 14 residues. Trimming shortened V by 1 base and J by 2 bases, and 8 bases separated the two germline ends. Germline V lookup: CDR1 LGHNA, CDR2 YNFKEQ. Here the CDR3 reads CASSQGSLNTEAFF. DNA for the CDR3: TGTGCCAGCAGCCAAGGCAGCCTCAACACTGAAGCTTTCTTT.

In this sample, this clonotype turned up a few times. V usage is TRBV6-5 and J usage is TRBJ2-7; 9 bases line up with TRBD2. The CDR3 has 15 amino acids. V shed 2 bases and J 4 bases; nucleotides not matched to a gene: 6. Germline CDR1 reads MNHEY; CDR2 reads SVGAGI. The CDR3 here is CASSYSLAGLYEQYF. CDR3 nucleotides: TGTGCCAGCAGTTACAGCCTAGCGGGACTTTACGAGCAGTACTTC.

Notes on this clonotype: Compared with germline, one end of the junction differs, possibly owing to a read error. V gene TRBV20-1 combines with J gene TRBJ1-4; D not resolved. Germline-derived CDR1 and CDR2 are DFQATT and SNEGSKA (reference sequence). The CDR3 sequence is 13 residues long. The CDR3 loop is CSTRAGFDEKLFF. The CDR3 DNA sequence: TGCAGTACTAGAGCTGGGTTTGATGAAAAACTGTTTTTT.

This clonotype was observed a few times. The chain joins TRBV4-3 to TRBJ2-1, with 7 bases aligning to TRBD2. CDR3 length: 16 residues. Germline V gene lookup returns CDR1 LGHNA and CDR2 YSLEER. V was clipped by 0 bases and J by 4 bases; unmatched bases: 6. CDR3: CASSQDRGVPYNEQFF. The CDR3 DNA sequence: TGCGCCAGCAGCCAAGATCGGGGGGTTCCATACAATGAGCAGTTCTTC.

J is TRBJ2-7 and V is TRBV14, with 7 bases fitting TRBD1. Losses at the gene ends were 1 base for V and 3 bases for J; bases not matched to a gene: 6. The CDR3 length is 15 residues. Looked up from germline, CDR1 is SGHDN and CDR2 is FVKESK. The chain's CDR3 is CASSQVWAGGYEQYF. For the CDR3, the DNA is TGTGCCAGCAGCCAAGTGTGGGCAGGGGGCTACGAGCAGTACTTC.

This chain links TRBV7-9 with TRBJ2-1, with 12 bases aligning to TRBD2. Germline V gene data show CDR1 as SEHNR and CDR2 as FQNEAQ (reference sequence). The trim removed 0 bases at V and 9 bases at J, leaving 6 bases unmatched. This CDR3 is built from 16 residues. CDR3 residues: CASSLAQGLAGGEQFF. In nucleotides, the CDR3 is TGTGCCAGCAGCTTAGCCCAGGGACTAGCGGGCGGTGAGCAGTTCTTC.

This clonotype was recorded many times. The chain couples TRBV7-2 to TRBJ2-7; 10 bases map to TRBD1. Germline V CDR1 and CDR2: SGHTA, FQGNSA. V shed 3 bases, J shed 0 bases, and the junction held 5 bases outside the gene matches. This CDR3 has 16 residues. This chain's CDR3 is CASSFIDRGHSYEQYF. CDR3 DNA sequence: TGTGCCAGCAGCTTCATTGACAGGGGGCACTCCTACGAGCAGTACTTC.

This clonotype showed up just a few times. V and J are TRBV5-1 and TRBJ2-3, with 11 bases identical to TRBD1. Germline assignment: CDR1 SGHRS and CDR2 YFSETQ. This CDR3 region has 15 residues. The V and J ends lost 4 bases and 3 bases, in that order; junction bases with no gene match: 4. CDR3 loop: CASSIGTGGTDTQYF. In DNA, the CDR3 is TGCGCCAGCAGCATCGGGACAGGGGGAACAGATACGCAGTATTTT.

This clonotype showed up just a few times. V and J are TRBV6-5 and TRBJ1-1, with 7 bases lining up with TRBD1. Looked up from germline, CDR1 is MNHEY and CDR2 is SVGAGI. Trimming took 4 bases from V and 1 from J; bases not matched to a gene: 18. The CDR3 is 19 amino acids. The CDR3: CASSSLSRTGAKGNTEAFF. For the CDR3, the DNA is TGTGCCAGCAGTTCCCTATCCAGGACAGGAGCCAAAGGGAACACTGAAGCTTTCTTT.

This chain connects TRBV15 to TRBJ2-5; D is undetermined. Germline loops: CDR1 LNHNV, CDR2 YYDKDF (reference sequence). V was pared by 3 bases and J by 5 bases, with 7 bases between. The CDR3 sequence is 12 residues long. The CDR3 protein is CATSSKWETQYF. The CDR3 DNA reads as TGTGCCACCAGCAGCAAATGGGAGACCCAGTACTTC.